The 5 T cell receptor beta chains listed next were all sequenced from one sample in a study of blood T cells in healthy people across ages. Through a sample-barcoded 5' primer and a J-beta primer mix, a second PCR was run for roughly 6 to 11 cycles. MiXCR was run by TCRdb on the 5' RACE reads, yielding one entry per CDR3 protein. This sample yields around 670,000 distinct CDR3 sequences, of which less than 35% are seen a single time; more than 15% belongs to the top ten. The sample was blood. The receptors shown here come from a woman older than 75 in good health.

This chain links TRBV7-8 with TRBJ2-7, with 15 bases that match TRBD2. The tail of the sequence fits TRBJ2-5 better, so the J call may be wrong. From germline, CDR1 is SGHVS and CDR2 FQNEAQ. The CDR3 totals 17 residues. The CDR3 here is CASSQGTSGRRKETQYF. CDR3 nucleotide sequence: TGTGCCAGCAGCCAGGGGACTAGCGGGAGGAGGAAAGAGACCCAGTACTTC.

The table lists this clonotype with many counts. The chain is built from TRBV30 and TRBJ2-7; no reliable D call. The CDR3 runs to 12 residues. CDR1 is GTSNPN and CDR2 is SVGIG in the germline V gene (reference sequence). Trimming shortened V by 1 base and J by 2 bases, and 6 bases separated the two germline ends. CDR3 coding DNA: TGTGCCTGGAGTGGGTCAGCCTACGAGCAGTACTTC. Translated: CAWSGSAYEQYF.

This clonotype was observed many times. The CDR3 loop is CASRLDSTPDYGYTF. The CDR3 DNA follows: TGTGCCAGCAGACTTGACAGTACCCCTGACTATGGCTACACCTTC. The genes are TRBV6-5 and TRBJ1-2; TRBD1 might be the D (5 bases). Germline CDR1 is MNHEY and CDR2 is SVGAGI. The germline V and J ends were trimmed by 6 bases and 3 bases, with 17 bases remaining between them. The CDR3 covers 15 residues.

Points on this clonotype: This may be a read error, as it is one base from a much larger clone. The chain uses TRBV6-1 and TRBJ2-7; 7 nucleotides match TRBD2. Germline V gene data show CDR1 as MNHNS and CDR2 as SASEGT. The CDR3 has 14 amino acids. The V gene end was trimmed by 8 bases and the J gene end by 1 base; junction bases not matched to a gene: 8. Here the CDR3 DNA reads TGTGCCAGCCACTGGGGGAGGGGATCCTACGAGCAGTACTTC. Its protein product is CASHWGRGSYEQYF.

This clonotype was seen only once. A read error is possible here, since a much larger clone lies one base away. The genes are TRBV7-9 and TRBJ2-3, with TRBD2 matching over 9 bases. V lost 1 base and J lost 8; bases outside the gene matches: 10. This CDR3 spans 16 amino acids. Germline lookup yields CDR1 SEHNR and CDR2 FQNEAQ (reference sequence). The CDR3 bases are TGTGCCAGCAGCTTAGTTGGTAGCGGGGGATCAGGTACGCAGTATTTT. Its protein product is CASSLVGSGGSGTQYF.